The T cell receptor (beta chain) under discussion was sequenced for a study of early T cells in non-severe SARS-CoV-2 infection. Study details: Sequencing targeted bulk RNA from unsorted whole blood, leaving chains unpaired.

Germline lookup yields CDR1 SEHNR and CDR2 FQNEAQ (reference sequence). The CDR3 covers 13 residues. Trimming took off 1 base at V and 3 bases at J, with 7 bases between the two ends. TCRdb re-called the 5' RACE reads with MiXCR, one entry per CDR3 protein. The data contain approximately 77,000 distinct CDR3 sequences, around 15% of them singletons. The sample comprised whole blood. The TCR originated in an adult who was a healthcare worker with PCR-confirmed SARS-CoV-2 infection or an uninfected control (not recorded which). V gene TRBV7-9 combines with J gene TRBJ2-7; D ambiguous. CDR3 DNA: TGTGCCAGCAGCTTAGTTTACAGCTACGAGCAGTACTTC. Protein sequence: CASSLVYSYEQYF. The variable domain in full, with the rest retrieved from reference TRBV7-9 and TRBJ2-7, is DTGVSQNPRHKITKRGQNVTFRCDPISEHNRLYWYRQTLGQGPEFLTYFQNEAQLEKSRLLSDRFSAERPKGSFSTLEIQRTEQGDSAMYLCASSLVYSYEQYFGPGTRLTVT.